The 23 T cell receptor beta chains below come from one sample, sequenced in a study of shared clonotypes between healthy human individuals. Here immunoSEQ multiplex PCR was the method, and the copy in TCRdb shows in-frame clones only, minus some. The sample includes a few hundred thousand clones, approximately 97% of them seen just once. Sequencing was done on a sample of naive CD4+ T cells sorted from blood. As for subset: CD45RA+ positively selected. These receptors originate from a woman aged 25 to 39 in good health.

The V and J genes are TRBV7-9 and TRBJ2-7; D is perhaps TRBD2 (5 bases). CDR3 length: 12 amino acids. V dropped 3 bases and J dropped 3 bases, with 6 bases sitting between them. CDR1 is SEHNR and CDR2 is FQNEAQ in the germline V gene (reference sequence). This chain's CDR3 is CASSFTSYEQYF. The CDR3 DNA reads TGTGCCAGCAGCTTTACTAGCTACGAGCAGTACTTC.

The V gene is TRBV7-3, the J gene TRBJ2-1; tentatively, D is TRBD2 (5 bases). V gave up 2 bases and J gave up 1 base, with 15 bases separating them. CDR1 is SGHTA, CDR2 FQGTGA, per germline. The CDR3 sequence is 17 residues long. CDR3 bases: TGTGCCAGCAGCTTAGCCCCCAGAGGGCGGTCCTACAATGAGCAGTTCTTC. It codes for CASSLAPRGRSYNEQFF. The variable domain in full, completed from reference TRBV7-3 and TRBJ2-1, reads GAGVSQTPSNKVTEKGKYVELRCDPISGHTALYWYRQSLGQGPEFLIYFQGTGAADDSGLPNDRFFAVRPEGSVSTLKIQRTERGDSAVYLCASSLAPRGRSYNEQFFGPGTRLTVL.

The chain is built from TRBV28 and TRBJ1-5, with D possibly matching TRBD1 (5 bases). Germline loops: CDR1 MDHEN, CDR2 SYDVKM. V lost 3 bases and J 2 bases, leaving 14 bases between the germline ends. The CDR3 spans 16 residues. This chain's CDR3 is CASSFSEGRGNQPQHF. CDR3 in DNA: TGTGCCAGCAGTTTCTCGGAGGGGAGGGGCAATCAGCCCCAGCATTTT.

The CDR3 here is CASSLDRAAASYEQYF. Written as DNA, the CDR3 is TGTGCCAGCAGTTTAGACAGGGCCGCCGCTTCCTACGAGCAGTACTTC. This rearrangement joins TRBV28 to TRBJ2-7; 7 nucleotides agree with TRBD1. J lost 1 base, V lost 2 bases, and 8 bases had no gene match. The CDR3 is 16 amino acids. The germline V gene encodes CDR1 MDHEN and CDR2 SYDVKM.

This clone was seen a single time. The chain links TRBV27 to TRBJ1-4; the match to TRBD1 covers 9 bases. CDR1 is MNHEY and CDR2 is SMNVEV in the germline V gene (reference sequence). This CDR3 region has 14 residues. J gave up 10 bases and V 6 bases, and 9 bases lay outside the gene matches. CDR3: CASSHRDRVGKLFF. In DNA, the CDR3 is TGTGCCAGCAGCCACCGGGACAGGGTCGGAAAACTGTTTTTT.

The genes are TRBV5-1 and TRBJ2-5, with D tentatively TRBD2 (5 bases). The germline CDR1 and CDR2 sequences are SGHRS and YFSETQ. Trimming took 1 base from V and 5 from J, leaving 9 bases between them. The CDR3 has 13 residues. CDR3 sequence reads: CASSLTRWETQYF. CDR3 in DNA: TGCGCCAGCAGCTTGACTAGATGGGAGACCCAGTACTTC. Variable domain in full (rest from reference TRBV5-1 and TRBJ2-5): KAGVTQTPRYLIKTRGQQVTLSCSPISGHRSVSWYQQTPGQGLQFLFEYFSETQRNKGNFPGRFSGRQFSNSRSEMNVSTLELGDSALYLCASSLTRWETQYFGPGTRLLVL.

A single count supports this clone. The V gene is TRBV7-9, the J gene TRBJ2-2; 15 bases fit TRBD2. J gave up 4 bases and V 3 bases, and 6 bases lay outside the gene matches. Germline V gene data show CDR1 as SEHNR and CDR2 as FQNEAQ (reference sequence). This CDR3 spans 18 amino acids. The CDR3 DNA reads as TGTGCCAGCAGCTTCGGACTAGCGGGAGGGCCGGGCACCGGGGAGCTGTTTTTT. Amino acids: CASSFGLAGGPGTGELFF. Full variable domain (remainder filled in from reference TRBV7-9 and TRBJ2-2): DTGVSQNPRHKITKRGQNVTFRCDPISEHNRLYWYRQTLGQGPEFLTYFQNEAQLEKSRLLSDRFSAERPKGSFSTLEIQRTEQGDSAMYLCASSFGLAGGPGTGELFFGEGSRLTVL.

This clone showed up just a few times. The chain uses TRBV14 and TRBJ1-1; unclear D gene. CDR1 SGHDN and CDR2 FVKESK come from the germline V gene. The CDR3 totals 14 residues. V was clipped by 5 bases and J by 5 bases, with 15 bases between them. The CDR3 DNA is TGTGCCAGCAGCTCCTATCGTACGACTACTGAAGCTTTCTTT. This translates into CASSSYRTTTEAFF.

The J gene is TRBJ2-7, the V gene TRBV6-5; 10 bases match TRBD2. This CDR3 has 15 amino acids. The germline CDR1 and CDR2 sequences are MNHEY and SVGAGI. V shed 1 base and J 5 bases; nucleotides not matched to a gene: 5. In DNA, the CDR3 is TGTGCCAGCAGTTACTTAGCGGGAGGCCGCGACGAGCAGTACTTC. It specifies CASSYLAGGRDEQYF.

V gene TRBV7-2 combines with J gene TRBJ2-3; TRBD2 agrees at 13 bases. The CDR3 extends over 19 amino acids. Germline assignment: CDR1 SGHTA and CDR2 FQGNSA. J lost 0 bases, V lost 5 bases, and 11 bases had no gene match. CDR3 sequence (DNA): TGTGCCAGCAGCCTCGTGGCTGGGGGACTAGCGGGGAGCACAGATACGCAGTATTTT. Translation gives CASSLVAGGLAGSTDTQYF.

DNA for the CDR3: TGTGCCAGCAGTGCGATGGACAGGCTTAACACCGGGGAGCTGTTTTTT. The encoded protein is CASSAMDRLNTGELFF. The V call is TRBV27, the J call TRBJ2-2, with 7 bases fitting TRBD1. Germline CDR1 is MNHEY and CDR2 is SMNVEV (reference sequence). The junction had 8 bases not matched to a gene; V was cut back by 5 bases and J by 2 bases. CDR3 length equals 16 residues.

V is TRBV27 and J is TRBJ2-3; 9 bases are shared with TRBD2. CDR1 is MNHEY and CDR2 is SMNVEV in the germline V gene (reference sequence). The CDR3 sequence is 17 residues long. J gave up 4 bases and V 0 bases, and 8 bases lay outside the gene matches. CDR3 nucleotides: TGTGCCAGCAGTTTATCGGCGAGCGGGAGGCGGCCAGATACGCAGTATTTT. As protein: CASSLSASGRRPDTQYF.

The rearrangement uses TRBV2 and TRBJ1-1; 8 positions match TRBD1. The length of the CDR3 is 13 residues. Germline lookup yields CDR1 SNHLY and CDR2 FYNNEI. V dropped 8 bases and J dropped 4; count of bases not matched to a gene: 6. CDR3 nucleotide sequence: TGTGCCAGCCTATCTACAGGGGGCACTGAAGCTTTCTTT. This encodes CASLSTGGTEAFF. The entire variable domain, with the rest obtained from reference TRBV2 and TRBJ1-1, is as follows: EPEVTQTPSHQVTQMGQEVILRCVPISNHLYFYWYRQILGQKVEFLVSFYNNEISEKSEIFDDQFSVERPDGSNFTLKIRSTKLEDSAMYFCASLSTGGTEAFFGQGTRLTVV.

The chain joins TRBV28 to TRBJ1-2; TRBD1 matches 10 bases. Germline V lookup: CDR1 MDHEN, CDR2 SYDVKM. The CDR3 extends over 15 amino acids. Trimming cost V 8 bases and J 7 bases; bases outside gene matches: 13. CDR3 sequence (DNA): TGTGCCAGCGGGATCCCGGGACAGGGGTTTTCTGGCTACACCTTC. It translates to CASGIPGQGFSGYTF.

The CDR3 DNA is TGTGCCAGCAGCCGACTCCCGGGACTAGCGGGAGGCGAGCAGTACTTC. This translates into CASSRLPGLAGGEQYF. J is TRBJ2-7 and V is TRBV7-6; the match to TRBD2 covers 15 bases. Germline V lookup: CDR1 SGHVS, CDR2 FNYEAQ. The CDR3 loop spans 16 amino acids. V shed 5 bases and J 6 bases; nucleotides not matched to a gene: 8.

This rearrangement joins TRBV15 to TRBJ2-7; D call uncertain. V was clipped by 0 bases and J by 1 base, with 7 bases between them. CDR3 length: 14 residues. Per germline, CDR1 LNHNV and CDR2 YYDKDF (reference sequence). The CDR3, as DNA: TGTGCCACCAGCAGAGAGTTTGCTTCCTACGAGCAGTACTTC. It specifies CATSREFASYEQYF.

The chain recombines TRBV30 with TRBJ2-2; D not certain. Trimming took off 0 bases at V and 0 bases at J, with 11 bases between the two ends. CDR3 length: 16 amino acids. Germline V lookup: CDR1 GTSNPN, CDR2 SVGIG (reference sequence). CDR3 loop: CAWSVGWQTNTGELFF. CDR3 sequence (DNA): TGTGCCTGGAGTGTAGGGTGGCAGACGAACACCGGGGAGCTGTTTTTT.

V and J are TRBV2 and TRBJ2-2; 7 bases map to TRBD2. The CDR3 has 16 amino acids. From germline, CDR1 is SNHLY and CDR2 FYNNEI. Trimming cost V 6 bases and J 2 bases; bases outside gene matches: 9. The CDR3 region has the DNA TGTGCCAGCAGGATTGGTGGCGGGGGTAACACCGGGGAGCTGTTTTTT. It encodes CASRIGGGGNTGELFF.

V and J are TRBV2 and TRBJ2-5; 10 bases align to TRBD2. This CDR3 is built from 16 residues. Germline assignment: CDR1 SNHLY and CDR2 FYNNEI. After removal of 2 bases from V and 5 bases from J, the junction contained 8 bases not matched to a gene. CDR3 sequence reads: CASSELAGEGLETQYF. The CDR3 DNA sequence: TGTGCCAGCAGTGAACTAGCGGGAGAAGGTTTGGAGACCCAGTACTTC.

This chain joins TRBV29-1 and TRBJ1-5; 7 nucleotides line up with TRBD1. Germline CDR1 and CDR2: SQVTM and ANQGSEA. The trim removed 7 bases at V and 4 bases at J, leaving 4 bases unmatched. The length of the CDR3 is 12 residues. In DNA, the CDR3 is TGCAGCGCTACGACAGGGAATCAGCCCCAGCATTTT. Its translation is CSATTGNQPQHF.

Here the CDR3 reads CASSFQGGANYGYTF. The CDR3 DNA reads as TGTGCCAGCAGCTTTCAGGGGGGGGCTAACTATGGCTACACCTTC. V gene TRBV7-8 combines with J gene TRBJ1-2; 7 bases match TRBD1. Germline V CDR1 and CDR2: SGHVS, FQNEAQ. CDR3 length equals 15 residues. J was trimmed by 0 bases and V by 3 bases; bases with no gene match: 4.

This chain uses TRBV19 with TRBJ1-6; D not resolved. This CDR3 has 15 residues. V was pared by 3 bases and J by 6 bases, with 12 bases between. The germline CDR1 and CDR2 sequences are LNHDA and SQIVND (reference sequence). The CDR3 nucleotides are TGTGCCAGTAGTATCTCTCCGGGTGTTAATTCACCCCTCCACTTT. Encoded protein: CASSISPGVNSPLHF. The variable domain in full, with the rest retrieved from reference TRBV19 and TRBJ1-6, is DGGITQSPKYLFRKEGQNVTLSCEQNLNHDAMYWYRQDPGQGLRLIYYSQIVNDFQKGDIAEGYSVSREKKESFPLTVTSAQKNPTAFYLCASSISPGVNSPLHFGNGTRLTVT.

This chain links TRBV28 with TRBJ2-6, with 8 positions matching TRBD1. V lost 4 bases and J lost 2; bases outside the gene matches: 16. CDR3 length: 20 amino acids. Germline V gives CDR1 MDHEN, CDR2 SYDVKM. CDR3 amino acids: CASSSIRGLLDRAGANVLTF. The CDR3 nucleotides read TGTGCCAGCAGTTCAATCAGGGGGCTCCTGGATCGGGCTGGGGCCAACGTCCTGACTTTC.